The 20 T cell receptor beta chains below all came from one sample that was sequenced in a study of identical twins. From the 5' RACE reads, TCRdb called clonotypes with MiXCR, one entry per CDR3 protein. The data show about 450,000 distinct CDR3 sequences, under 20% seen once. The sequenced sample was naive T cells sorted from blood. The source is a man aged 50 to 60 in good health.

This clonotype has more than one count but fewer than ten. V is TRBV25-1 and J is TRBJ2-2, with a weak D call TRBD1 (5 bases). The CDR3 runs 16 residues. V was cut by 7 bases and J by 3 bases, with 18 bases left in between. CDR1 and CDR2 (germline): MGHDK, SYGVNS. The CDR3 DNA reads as TGTGCCAGCAAACCCCCGTGGGGCAGCGACACCGGGGAGCTGTTTTTT. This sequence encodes CASKPPWGSDTGELFF.

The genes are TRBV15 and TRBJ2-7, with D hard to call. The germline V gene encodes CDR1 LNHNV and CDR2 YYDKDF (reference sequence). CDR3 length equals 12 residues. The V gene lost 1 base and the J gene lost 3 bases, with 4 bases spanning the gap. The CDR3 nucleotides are TGTGCCACCAGCAGAGCAGGCTACGAGCAGTACTTC. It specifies CATSRAGYEQYF.

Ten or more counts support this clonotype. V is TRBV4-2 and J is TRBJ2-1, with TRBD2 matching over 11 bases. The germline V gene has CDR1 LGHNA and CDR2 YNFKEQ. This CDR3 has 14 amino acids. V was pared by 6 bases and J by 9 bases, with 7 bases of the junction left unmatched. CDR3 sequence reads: CASRVAGGPSEQFF. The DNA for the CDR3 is TGTGCCAGCAGAGTAGCGGGAGGGCCTAGTGAGCAGTTCTTC.

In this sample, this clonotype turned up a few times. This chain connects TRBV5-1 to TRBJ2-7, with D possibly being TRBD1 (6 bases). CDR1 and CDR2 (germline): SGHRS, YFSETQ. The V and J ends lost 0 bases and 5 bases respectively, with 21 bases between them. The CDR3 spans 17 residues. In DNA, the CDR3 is TGCGCCAGCAGCTTGGCCAGGGGTAGCGTGGGTACGGACGAGCAGTACTTC. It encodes CASSLARGSVGTDEQYF.

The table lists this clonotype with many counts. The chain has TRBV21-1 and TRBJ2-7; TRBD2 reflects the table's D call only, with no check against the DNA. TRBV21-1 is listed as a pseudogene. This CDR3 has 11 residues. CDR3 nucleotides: TGTGCCAGCGGACTGACCTACGAGCAGTACTTC. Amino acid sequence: CASGLTYEQYF.

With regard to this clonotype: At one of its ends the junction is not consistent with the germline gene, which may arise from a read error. The CDR3 DNA reads TGTGCCAGCAGCTTAAGTTGGATAGCGGGGATCCAAGAGCCCCAGTACTTC. This sequence encodes CASSLSWIAGIQEPQYF. V and J are TRBV7-8 and TRBJ2-5; 8 nucleotides agree with TRBD2. The CDR3 has 17 amino acids. Germline assignment: CDR1 SGHVS and CDR2 FQNEAQ.

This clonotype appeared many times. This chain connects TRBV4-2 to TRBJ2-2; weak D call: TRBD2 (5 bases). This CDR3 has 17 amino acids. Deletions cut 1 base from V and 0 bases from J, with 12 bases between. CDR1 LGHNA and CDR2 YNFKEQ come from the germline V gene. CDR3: CASSQVQRTANTGELFF. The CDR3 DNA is TGTGCCAGCAGCCAAGTGCAGCGGACCGCGAACACCGGGGAGCTGTTTTTT.

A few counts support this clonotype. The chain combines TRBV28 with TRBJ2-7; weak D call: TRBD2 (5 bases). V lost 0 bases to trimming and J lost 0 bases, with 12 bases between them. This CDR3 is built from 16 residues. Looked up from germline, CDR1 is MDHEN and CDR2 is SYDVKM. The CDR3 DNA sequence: TGTGCCAGCAGTTTATGGGGTAGCGCCAGCTCCTACGAGCAGTACTTC. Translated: CASSLWGSASSYEQYF.

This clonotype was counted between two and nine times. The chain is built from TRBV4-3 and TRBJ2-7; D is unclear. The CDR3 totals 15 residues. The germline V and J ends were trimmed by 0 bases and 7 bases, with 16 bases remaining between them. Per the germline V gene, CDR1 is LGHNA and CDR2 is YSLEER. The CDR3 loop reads CASSQDIGRTWEQYF. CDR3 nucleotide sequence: TGCGCCAGCAGCCAAGATATCGGGCGGACCTGGGAGCAGTACTTC.

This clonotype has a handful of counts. The DNA of the CDR3 is TGTGCCACCAGCAGAGCGGGGGACGAAAAACTGTTTTTT. Translated, it gives CATSRAGDEKLFF. The chain carries TRBV15 and TRBJ1-4; perhaps TRBD1 as D (5 bases). CDR1 is LNHNV and CDR2 is YYDKDF in the germline V gene (reference sequence). Trimming cost V 1 base and J 8 bases, with 8 bases left between them. The CDR3 contains 13 residues.

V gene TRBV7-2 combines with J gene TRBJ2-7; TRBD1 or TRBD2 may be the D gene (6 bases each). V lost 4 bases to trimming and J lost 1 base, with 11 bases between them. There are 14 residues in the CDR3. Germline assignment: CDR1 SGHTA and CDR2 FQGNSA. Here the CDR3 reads CASSSQGRSYEQYF. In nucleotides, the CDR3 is TGTGCCAGCAGCTCCCAGGGGAGGTCCTACGAGCAGTACTTC.

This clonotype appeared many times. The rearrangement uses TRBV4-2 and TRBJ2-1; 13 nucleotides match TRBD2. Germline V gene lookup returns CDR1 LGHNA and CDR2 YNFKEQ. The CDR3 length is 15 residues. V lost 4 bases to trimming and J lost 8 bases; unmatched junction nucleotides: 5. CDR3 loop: CASSLRTSGGYEQFF. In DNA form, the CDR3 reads TGTGCCAGCAGCCTACGGACTAGCGGGGGCTATGAGCAGTTCTTC.

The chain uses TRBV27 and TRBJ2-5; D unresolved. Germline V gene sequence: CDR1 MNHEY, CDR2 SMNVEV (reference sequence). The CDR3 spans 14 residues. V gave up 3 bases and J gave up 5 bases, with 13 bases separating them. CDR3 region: CASSFAGNGETQYF. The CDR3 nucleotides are TGTGCCAGCAGTTTTGCAGGAAATGGGGAGACCCAGTACTTC.

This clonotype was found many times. CDR3 sequence reads: CASSGTTGTHEKLFF. The DNA for the CDR3 is TGCGCCAGCAGCGGAACGACAGGAACGCATGAAAAACTGTTTTTT. The genes are TRBV5-1 and TRBJ1-4, with a tentative D call TRBD1 (6 bases). The CDR3 sequence is 15 residues long. Trimming took 4 bases from V and 6 from J, leaving 16 bases between them. The V gene's germline CDR1 is SGHRS and CDR2 YFSETQ.

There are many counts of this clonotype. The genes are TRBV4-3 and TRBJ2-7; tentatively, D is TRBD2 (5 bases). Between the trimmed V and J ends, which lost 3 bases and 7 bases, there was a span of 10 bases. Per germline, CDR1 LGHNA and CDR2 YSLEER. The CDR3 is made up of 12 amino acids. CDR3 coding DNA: TGCGCCAGCAGCCAGTATAGAGGGGAGCAGTACTTC. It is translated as CASSQYRGEQYF.

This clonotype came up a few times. The CDR3 reads CASLLTEPGTYEQYF. The CDR3 DNA is TGTGCCAGCCTTCTGACGGAACCCGGGACCTACGAGCAGTACTTC. The rearrangement joins TRBV6-2 or TRBV6-3 to TRBJ2-7; weak D call: TRBD2 (5 bases). CDR1 MNHEY and CDR2 SVGEGT come from the germline V gene. Trimming left V 8 bases short and J 2 bases short, with 19 bases between. The CDR3 is 15 amino acids.

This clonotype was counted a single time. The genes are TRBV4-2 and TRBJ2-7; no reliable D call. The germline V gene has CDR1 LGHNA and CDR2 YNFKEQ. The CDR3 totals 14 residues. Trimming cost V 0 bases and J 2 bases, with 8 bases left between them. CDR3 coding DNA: TGTGCCAGCAGCCAAGATCACGGAACCTACGAGCAGTACTTC. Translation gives CASSQDHGTYEQYF.

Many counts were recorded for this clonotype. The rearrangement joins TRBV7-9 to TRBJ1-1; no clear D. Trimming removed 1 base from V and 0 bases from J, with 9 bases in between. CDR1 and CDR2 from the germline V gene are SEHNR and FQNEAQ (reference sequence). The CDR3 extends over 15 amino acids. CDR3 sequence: CASSLGSRMNTEAFF. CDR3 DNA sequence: TGTGCCAGCAGCTTAGGGTCCAGGATGAACACTGAAGCTTTCTTT.

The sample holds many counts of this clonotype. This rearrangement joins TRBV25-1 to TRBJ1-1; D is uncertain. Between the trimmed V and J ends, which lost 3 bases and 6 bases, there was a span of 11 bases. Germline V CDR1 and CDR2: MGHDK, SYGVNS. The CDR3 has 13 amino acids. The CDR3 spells CASSDKGGAEAFF. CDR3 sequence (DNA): TGTGCCAGCAGTGATAAGGGAGGCGCTGAAGCTTTCTTT.

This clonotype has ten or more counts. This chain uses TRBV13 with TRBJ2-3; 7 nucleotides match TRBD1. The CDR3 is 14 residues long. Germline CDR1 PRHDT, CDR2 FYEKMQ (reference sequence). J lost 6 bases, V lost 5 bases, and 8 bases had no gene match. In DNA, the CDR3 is TGTGCCAGCAGCCCGGGACAGCCGTCCGATACGCAGTATTTT. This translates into CASSPGQPSDTQYF. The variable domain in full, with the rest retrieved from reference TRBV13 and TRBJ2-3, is AAGVIQSPRHLIKEKRETATLKCYPIPRHDTVYWYQQGPGQDPQFLISFYEKMQSDKGSIPDRFSAQQFSDYHSELNMSSLELGDSALYFCASSPGQPSDTQYFGPGTRLTVL.